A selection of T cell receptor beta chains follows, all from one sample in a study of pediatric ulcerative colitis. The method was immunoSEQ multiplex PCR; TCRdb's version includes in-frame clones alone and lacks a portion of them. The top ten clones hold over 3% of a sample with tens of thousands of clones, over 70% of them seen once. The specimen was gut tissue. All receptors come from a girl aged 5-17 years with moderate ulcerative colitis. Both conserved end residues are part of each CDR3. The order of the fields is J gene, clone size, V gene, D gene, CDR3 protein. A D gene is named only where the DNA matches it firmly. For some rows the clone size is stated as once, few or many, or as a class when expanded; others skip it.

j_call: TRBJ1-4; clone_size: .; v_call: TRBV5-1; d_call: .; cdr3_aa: CASSLTQGGNEKLFF
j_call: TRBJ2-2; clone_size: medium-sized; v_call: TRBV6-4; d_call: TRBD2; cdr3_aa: CASSDTSGSTGELFF
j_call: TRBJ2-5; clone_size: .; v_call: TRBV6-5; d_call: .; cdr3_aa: CASSYPNAGVETQYF
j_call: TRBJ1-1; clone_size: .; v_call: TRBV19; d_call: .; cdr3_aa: CASSMGRGTEAFF
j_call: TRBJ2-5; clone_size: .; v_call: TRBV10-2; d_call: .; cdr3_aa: CASSPFGQNQETQYF
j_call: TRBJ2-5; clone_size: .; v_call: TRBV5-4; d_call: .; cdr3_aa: CASSLGSGSGPETQYF
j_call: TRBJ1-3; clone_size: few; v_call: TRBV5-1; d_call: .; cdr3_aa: CASRPTLGSGNTIYF
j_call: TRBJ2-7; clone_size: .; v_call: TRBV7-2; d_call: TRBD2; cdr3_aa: CASSLVAGVSSYEQYF
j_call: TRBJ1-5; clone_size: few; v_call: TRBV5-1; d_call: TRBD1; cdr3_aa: CASSLGQGEPQHF
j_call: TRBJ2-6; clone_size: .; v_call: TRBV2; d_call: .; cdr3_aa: CATYSGANVLTF
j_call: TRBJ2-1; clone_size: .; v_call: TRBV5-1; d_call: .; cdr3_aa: CASSSSGRSSYNEQFF
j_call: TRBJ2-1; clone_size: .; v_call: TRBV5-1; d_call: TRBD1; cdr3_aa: CASSLPGQGSYNEQFF
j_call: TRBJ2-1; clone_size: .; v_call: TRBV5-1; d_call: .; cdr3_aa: CASSLSGVWANEQFF
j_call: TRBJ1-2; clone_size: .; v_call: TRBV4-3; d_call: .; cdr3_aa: CASSQGRRGIYGYTF
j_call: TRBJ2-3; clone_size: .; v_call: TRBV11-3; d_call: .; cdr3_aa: CASSLGPQTDTQYF
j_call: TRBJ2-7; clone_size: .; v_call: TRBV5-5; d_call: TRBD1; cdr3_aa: CASSYTPETLPGQSYEQYF
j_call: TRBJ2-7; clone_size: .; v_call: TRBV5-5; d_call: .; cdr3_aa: CASSWTPNYEQYF
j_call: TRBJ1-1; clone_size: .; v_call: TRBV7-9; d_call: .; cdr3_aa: CASSGQGWTEAFF
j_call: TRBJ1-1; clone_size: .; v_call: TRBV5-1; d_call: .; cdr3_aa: CASSLSPRSGGTEAFF
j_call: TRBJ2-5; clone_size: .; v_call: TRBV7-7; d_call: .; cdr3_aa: CASSSGGRETQYF
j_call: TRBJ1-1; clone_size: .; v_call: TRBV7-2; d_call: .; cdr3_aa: CASSLVRGPLGTEAFF
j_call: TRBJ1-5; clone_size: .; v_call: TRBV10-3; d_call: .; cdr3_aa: CATMTGPNQPQHF
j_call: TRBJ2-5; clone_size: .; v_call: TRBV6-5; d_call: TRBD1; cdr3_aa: CASSLGQGIQETQYF
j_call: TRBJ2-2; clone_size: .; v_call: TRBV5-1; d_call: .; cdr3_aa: CASSYSQNTGELFF
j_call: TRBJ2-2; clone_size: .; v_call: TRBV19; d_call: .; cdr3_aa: CASSMRVGGELFF
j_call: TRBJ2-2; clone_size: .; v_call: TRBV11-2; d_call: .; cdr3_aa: CASKTGQTTGELFF
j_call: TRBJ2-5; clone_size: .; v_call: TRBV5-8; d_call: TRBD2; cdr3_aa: CASSYSGTIWETQYF
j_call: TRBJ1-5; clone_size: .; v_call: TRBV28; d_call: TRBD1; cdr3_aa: CASTRQGWNQPQHF
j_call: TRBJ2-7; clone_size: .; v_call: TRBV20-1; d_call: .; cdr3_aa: CSANEQYF
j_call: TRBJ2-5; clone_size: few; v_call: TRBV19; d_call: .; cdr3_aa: CASSKGYAETQYF
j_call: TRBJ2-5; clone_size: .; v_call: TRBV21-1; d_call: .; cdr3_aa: CASSKASASGRESQETQYF
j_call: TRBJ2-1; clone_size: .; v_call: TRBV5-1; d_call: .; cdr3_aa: CASSLPLMDEQFF
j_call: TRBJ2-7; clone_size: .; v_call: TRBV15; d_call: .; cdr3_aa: CATSRAGVGNEQYF
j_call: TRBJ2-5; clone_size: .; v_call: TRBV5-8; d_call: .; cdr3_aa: CASSLVPRSAETQYF
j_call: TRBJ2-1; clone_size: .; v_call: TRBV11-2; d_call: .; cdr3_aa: CASSPGADPSYNEQFF
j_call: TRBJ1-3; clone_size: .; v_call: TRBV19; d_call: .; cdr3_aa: CASTPSGISGNTIYF
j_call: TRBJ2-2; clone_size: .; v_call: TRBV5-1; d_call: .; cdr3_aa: CASSLPGAGNTGELFF
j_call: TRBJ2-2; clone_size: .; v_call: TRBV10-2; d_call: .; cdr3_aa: CASSESGKGTGELFF
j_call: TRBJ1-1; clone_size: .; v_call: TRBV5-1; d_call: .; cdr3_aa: CASSLVLRGTAFF
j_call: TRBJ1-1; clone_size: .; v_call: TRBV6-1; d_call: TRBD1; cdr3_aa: CASSDSPGTGNTEAFF
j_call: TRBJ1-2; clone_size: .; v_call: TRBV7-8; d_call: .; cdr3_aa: CASSLEQGVIDGYTF
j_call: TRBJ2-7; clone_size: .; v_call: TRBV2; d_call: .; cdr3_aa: CARGSAYEQYF